This is a list of T cell receptor beta chains from one sample in a study of cytomegalovirus exposure and HLA in healthy donors. Profiling relied on immunoSEQ multiplex PCR, and the TCRdb table lists in-frame clones only, not all of them. Of about 160,000 clones in the sample, under 90% were seen once. Sequenced material: PBMCs. All receptors come from a man younger than 35 in good health and CMV-seropositive. Both conserved end residues are part of each CDR3. A D gene is named only where the DNA matches it firmly. The size field is filled for only some rows; it gives once, few, many or a size class.

J gene: TRBJ2-1
V gene: TRBV9
clone size: NA
D gene: NA
CDR3 DNA: TGTGCCAGCAGCGTAGTGATAGAGTGGAATGAGCAGTTCTTC
CDR3 protein: CASSVVIEWNEQFF

J gene: TRBJ1-1
V gene: TRBV6-1
clone size: NA
D gene: TRBD1
CDR3 DNA: TGTGCCAGCAGAGCCAGGGGGCTGGGCACTGAAGCTTTCTTT
CDR3 protein: CASRARGLGTEAFF

J gene: TRBJ2-7
V gene: TRBV28
clone size: NA
D gene: TRBD1
CDR3 DNA: TGTGCCACCTTACAGGGGGACTACGAGCAGTACTTC
CDR3 protein: CATLQGDYEQYF

J gene: TRBJ1-1
V gene: TRBV11-2
clone size: NA
D gene: NA
CDR3 DNA: TGTGCCAGCAGCCGTCAACAGGGGAACACTGAAGCTTTCTTT
CDR3 protein: CASSRQQGNTEAFF

J gene: TRBJ2-2
V gene: TRBV10-3
clone size: NA
D gene: TRBD1
CDR3 DNA: TGTGCCATCACGAGGGGGCTAGATGGCGGGGAGCTGTTTTTT
CDR3 protein: CAITRGLDGGELFF

J gene: TRBJ1-2
V gene: TRBV6-1
clone size: NA
D gene: TRBD1
CDR3 DNA: TGTGCCAGCGAAACAGGGGATCAGGCCTATGGCTACACCTTC
CDR3 protein: CASETGDQAYGYTF

J gene: TRBJ2-7
V gene: TRBV9
clone size: NA
D gene: TRBD2
CDR3 DNA: TGTGCCAGCAGCCCGGTCGGGAGGACCTACGAGCAGTACTTC
CDR3 protein: CASSPVGRTYEQYF

J gene: TRBJ2-7
V gene: TRBV6-1
clone size: few
D gene: NA
CDR3 DNA: TGTGCCAGCAGGGCACCCTACGAGCAGTACTTC
CDR3 protein: CASRAPYEQYF

J gene: TRBJ2-1
V gene: TRBV5-4
clone size: NA
D gene: TRBD2
CDR3 DNA: TGTGCCAGCAGCCCGGGTCCCGGGACTAGCGGGAGCAATGAGCAGTTCTTC
CDR3 protein: CASSPGPGTSGSNEQFF

J gene: TRBJ2-7
V gene: TRBV4-1
clone size: NA
D gene: NA
CDR3 DNA: TGCGCCAGCAGCCTCGAGTCCGGGACTGGGGGACACGAGCAGTACTTC
CDR3 protein: CASSLESGTGGHEQYF

J gene: TRBJ2-7
V gene: TRBV4-2
clone size: NA
D gene: TRBD2
CDR3 DNA: TGTGCCAGCAGCCAAGACCTAGCGGGATCCTACGAGCAGTACTTC
CDR3 protein: CASSQDLAGSYEQYF

J gene: TRBJ2-4
V gene: TRBV28
clone size: once
D gene: TRBD1
CDR3 DNA: TGTGCCAGCAGTCTCGACAGGGTGGCCAAAAACATTCAGTACTTC
CDR3 protein: CASSLDRVAKNIQYF

J gene: TRBJ2-5
V gene: TRBV25-1
clone size: NA
D gene: TRBD1
CDR3 DNA: TGTGCCAGCAGTGAATGGGGGGACAGGGGGCCGGAGACCCAGTACTTC
CDR3 protein: CASSEWGDRGPETQYF

J gene: TRBJ2-5
V gene: TRBV5-4
clone size: NA
D gene: NA
CDR3 DNA: TGTGCCAGCAGCTTGTATCGGGAGAGATATGAGACCCAGTACTTC
CDR3 protein: CASSLYRERYETQYF

J gene: TRBJ2-7
V gene: TRBV2
clone size: NA
D gene: TRBD1
CDR3 DNA: TGTGCCAGCAGTGAAGCCGACACCAGGACAGGCCAGTTGCAGTACTTC
CDR3 protein: CASSEADTRTGQLQYF

J gene: TRBJ2-7
V gene: TRBV7-9
clone size: NA
D gene: NA
CDR3 DNA: TGTGCCAGCAGCTTACCGGGCGGGTCCTACGAGCAGTACTTC
CDR3 protein: CASSLPGGSYEQYF

J gene: TRBJ2-7
V gene: TRBV9
clone size: NA
D gene: TRBD1
CDR3 DNA: TGTGCCAGCAGCGCGACAGGGGCCCGCTCCTACGAGCAGTACTTC
CDR3 protein: CASSATGARSYEQYF

J gene: TRBJ2-1
V gene: TRBV12-5
clone size: NA
D gene: NA
CDR3 DNA: TGTGCTAGTGGTTTGGGAGGATCCTCCTACAATGAGCAGTTCTTC
CDR3 protein: CASGLGGSSYNEQFF

J gene: TRBJ1-2
V gene: TRBV29-1
clone size: NA
D gene: NA
CDR3 DNA: TGCAGCGTCGGACAGAACTATGGCTACACCTTC
CDR3 protein: CSVGQNYGYTF

J gene: TRBJ2-3
V gene: TRBV5-1
clone size: NA
D gene: NA
CDR3 DNA: TGCGCCAGCAGGGAACTAGCTGGCACAGATACGCAGTATTTT
CDR3 protein: CASRELAGTDTQYF

J gene: TRBJ2-7
V gene: TRBV9
clone size: NA
D gene: NA
CDR3 DNA: TGTGCCAGCAGCGTAGGGACTCTCGGTACCTACGAGCAGTACTTC
CDR3 protein: CASSVGTLGTYEQYF

J gene: TRBJ1-2
V gene: TRBV5-6
clone size: NA
D gene: TRBD1
CDR3 DNA: TGTGCCAGCAGCTTGTCGCACCGGGACAGGGGCGGCTATGGCTACACCTTC
CDR3 protein: CASSLSHRDRGGYGYTF

J gene: TRBJ2-3
V gene: TRBV11-2
clone size: NA
D gene: TRBD2
CDR3 DNA: TGTGCCAGCAGCTTACTCGGGGGGAGGTCAGATACGCAGTATTTT
CDR3 protein: CASSLLGGRSDTQYF

J gene: TRBJ2-4
V gene: TRBV14
clone size: NA
D gene: NA
CDR3 DNA: TGTGCCAGCAGCCAAGATAAGGGGATGGCCAAAAACATTCAGTACTTC
CDR3 protein: CASSQDKGMAKNIQYF

J gene: TRBJ2-7
V gene: TRBV19
clone size: NA
D gene: TRBD1
CDR3 DNA: TGTGCCAGTAGGATAACAGGGGACGGTTACTACGAGCAGTACTTC
CDR3 protein: CASRITGDGYYEQYF